This paragraph reports one T cell receptor beta chain. Its cognate antigen is unknown. Germline values: CDR1 SGHRS, CDR2 YFSETQ. The CDR3 covers 17 residues. The data were obtained in a study of CXCR3-negative and CXCR3-positive naive CD8 T cells. Study conclusions and caveats: TRB CDR3s were more hydrophobic in CXCR3-positive than in CXCR3-negative naive cells. No difference in surface CD5 was seen between naive subsets, and TCR strength was inferred from TRB CDR3 properties.

UMI-labeled TRB cDNA libraries were prepared by 5' RACE. TCRdb re-called the 5' RACE reads and shows each CDR3 protein once, DNA omitted. This table holds nearly 90,000 distinct CDR3 sequences. This receptor was identified in a human donor in good health. Some clones in this sample may be carry-over from other donors' samples. The specimen sequenced was naive CXCR3+ CD8+ T cells from blood. Described subset: CD45RO-CCR7+CD27+CD95- naive CD8+ T cells expressing CXCR3 (TNR3+). This chain uses TRBV5-1 with TRBJ2-2; TCRdb reports TRBD1, a call that lacks DNA to check it against. CDR3 region: CASSLPTGTASTGELFF.